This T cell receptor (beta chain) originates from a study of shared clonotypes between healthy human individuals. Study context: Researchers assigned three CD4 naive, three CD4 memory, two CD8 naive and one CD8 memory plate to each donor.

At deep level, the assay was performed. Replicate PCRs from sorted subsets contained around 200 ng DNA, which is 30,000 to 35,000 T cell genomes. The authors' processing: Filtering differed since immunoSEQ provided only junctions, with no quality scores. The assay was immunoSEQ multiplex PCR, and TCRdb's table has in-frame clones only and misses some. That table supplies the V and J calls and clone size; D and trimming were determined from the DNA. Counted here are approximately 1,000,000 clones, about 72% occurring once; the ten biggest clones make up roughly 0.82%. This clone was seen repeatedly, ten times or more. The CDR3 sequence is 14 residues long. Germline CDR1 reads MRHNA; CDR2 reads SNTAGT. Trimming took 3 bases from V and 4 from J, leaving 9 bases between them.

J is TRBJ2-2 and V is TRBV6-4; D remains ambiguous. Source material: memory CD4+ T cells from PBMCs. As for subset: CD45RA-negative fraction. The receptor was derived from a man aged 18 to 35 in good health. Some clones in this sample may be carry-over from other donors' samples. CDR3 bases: TGTGCCAGCAGTGAATGGTCTGTCACCGGGGAGCTGTTTTTT. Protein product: CASSEWSVTGELFF.